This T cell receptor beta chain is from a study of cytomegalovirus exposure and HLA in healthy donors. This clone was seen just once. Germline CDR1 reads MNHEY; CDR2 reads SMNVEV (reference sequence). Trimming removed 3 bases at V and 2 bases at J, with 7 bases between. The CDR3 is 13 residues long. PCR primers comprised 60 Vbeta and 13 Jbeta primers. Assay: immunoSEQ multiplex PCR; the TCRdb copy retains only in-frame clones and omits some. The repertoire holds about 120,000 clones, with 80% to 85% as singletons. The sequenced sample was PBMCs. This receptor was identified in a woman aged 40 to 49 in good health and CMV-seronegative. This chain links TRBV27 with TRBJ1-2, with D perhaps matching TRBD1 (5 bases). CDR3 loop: CASSFRENYGYTF. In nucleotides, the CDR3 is TGTGCCAGCAGTTTCAGGGAAAACTATGGCTACACCTTC.